The sequence of this T cell receptor (beta chain) was determined in a study of chemoradiotherapy in HPV16-positive cancers. Study-wide results and limits: In HPV16-positive patients, HPV-responsive T-cell expansion tracked better recurrence-free survival. Non-HPV-specific T cells did not expand in tumors during treatment, whereas candidate HPV-specific clones and E7-related motifs did. The functional HPV-specific definition rests on just two HPV16-positive patients.

Over chemoradiotherapy, repertoires were sampled more than once. The V end was cut by 4 bases, the J end by 6 bases, with 11 bases between. CDR1 is SGHDN and CDR2 is FVKESK in the germline V gene. The CDR3 consists of 13 residues. Only in-frame clones appear in the TCRdb table, and some are missing; sequencing was by immunoSEQ multiplex PCR. Of about 15,000 clones in the sample, roughly 91% were seen once. In regard to this clone: Its antigen is currently unknown.

The chain couples TRBV14 to TRBJ2-3; TRBD1 might be the D (5 bases). This clonotype originated in a human donor with HPV-associated anogenital cancer. This sample comprised blood, obtained from a patient who underwent chemoradiotherapy. The CDR3 protein is CASSLQGYDTQYF. CDR3 sequence (DNA): TGTGCCAGCAGCCTTCAGGGATATGATACGCAGTATTTT.